These 15 T cell receptor beta chains came from one sample sequenced in a study of beta chain features in type 1 diabetes. Whole-study results and caveats: Shortening of TCRB CDR3s, moderate but significant, appeared in all four CD4+ subsets of Type 1 diabetes patients.

Expressed TCRB transcripts were sequenced after all isolated RNA was converted to cDNA. Clones were read by immunoSEQ multiplex PCR, and TCRdb kept only the in-frame ones, dropping some. The sample has more than 250,000 clones, approximately 15% seen once. Their antigen targets remain unknown. Input material: naive CD4+ T cells from blood. The origin of the receptors is a man aged 18 to 30 with type 1 diabetes.

This clone was counted between two and nine times. The chain is built from TRBV2 and TRBJ2-5; 15 bases align to TRBD2. The germline gives CDR1 SNHLY, CDR2 FYNNEI. The CDR3 loop spans 16 amino acids. V shed 7 bases and J 4 bases; nucleotides not matched to a gene: 7. The CDR3 spells CASIRTSGRAAETQYF. In DNA, the CDR3 is TGTGCCAGCATCAGGACTAGCGGGAGGGCCGCAGAGACCCAGTACTTC. The full variable domain, completed using reference TRBV2 and TRBJ2-5, is EPEVTQTPSHQVTQMGQEVILRCVPISNHLYFYWYRQILGQKVEFLVSFYNNEISEKSEIFDDQFSVERPDGSNFTLKIRSTKLEDSAMYFCASIRTSGRAAETQYFGPGTRLLVL.

This clone was counted only a few times. The genes are TRBV28 and TRBJ2-7; D gene unclear. Germline V lookup: CDR1 MDHEN, CDR2 SYDVKM. V lost 3 bases to trimming and J lost 7 bases, with 10 bases between them. The CDR3 is 12 amino acids. The CDR3 DNA follows: TGTGCCAGCAGTTTGGCCAGCAGGGAGCAGTACTTC. Translating gives CASSLASREQYF. Variable domain in full (rest from reference TRBV28 and TRBJ2-7): DVKVTQSSRYLVKRTGEKVFLECVQDMDHENMFWYRQDPGLGLRLIYFSYDVKMKEKGDIPEGYSVSREKKERFSLILESASTNQTSMYLCASSLASREQYFGPGTRLTVT.

The genes are TRBV7-2 and TRBJ2-3, with D uncertain. Between the trimmed V and J ends, which lost 5 bases and 7 bases, there was a span of 10 bases. CDR1 and CDR2 (germline): SGHTA, FQGNSA. CDR3 length: 12 residues. The DNA for the CDR3 is TGTGCCAGCAGCCCCACGAGCAATACGCAGTATTTT. Amino acids: CASSPTSNTQYF.

The chain is built from TRBV19 and TRBJ2-7; 7 bases are a match to TRBD1. Trimming at V came to 5 bases and at J to 4 bases, leaving 5 bases not matched to a gene. Germline CDR1 LNHDA, CDR2 SQIVND (reference sequence). The CDR3 runs to 13 residues. The CDR3 sequence: CASSPGQLYEQYF. For the CDR3, the DNA is TGTGCCAGTAGTCCGGGACAGTTATACGAGCAGTACTTC.

This sequence joins TRBV5-1 and TRBJ1-2, with TRBD1 as a possible D gene (6 bases). CDR1 and CDR2 from the germline V gene are SGHRS and YFSETQ. The CDR3 is 15 amino acids. Trimming shortened V by 4 bases and J by 3 bases, and 16 bases separated the two germline ends. The DNA of the CDR3 is TGCGCCAGCAGCGCGTTACAGGGCCCCTACTATGGCTACACCTTC. This encodes CASSALQGPYYGYTF.

The V call is TRBV12-5, the J call TRBJ2-1; no firm D call. CDR1 and CDR2 (germline): LGHNT, FRNRAP. Deletions cut 0 bases from V and 7 bases from J, with 4 bases between. This CDR3 is 12 amino acids long. CDR3 region: CASGLVPNEQFF. The CDR3 nucleotides are TGTGCTAGTGGTTTGGTTCCGAATGAGCAGTTCTTC.

This clone has more than one count but fewer than ten. V gene TRBV10-3 combines with J gene TRBJ2-1; no clear D. The CDR3 spans 13 residues. The V end was cut by 6 bases, the J end by 8 bases, with 14 bases between. Germline CDR1 reads ENHRY; CDR2 reads SYGVKD. The CDR3 region is CAISGEAVHEQFF. Here the CDR3 DNA reads TGTGCCATCAGCGGAGAGGCGGTCCATGAGCAGTTCTTC.

The rearrangement links TRBV5-8 to TRBJ2-7; the match to TRBD1 covers 9 bases. The junction had 8 bases not matched to a gene; V was cut back by 0 bases and J by 4 bases. Germline loops: CDR1 SGHTS, CDR2 YDEGEE. The CDR3 is 16 residues long. CDR3 DNA sequence: TGTGCCAGCAGCTTGGGTCCCGGGACAGGGAGGTACGAGCAGTACTTC. Translating gives CASSLGPGTGRYEQYF.

This clone has more than one count but fewer than ten. The chain couples TRBV9 to TRBJ2-5; 9 bases are shared with TRBD2. The junction had 7 bases not matched to a gene; V was cut back by 0 bases and J by 4 bases. The V gene's germline CDR1 is SGDLS and CDR2 YYNGEE. The CDR3 runs to 16 residues. The CDR3 protein is CASSVGGLAGSETQYF. The CDR3 region has the DNA TGTGCCAGCAGCGTAGGAGGGCTAGCGGGGTCAGAGACCCAGTACTTC.

The genes are TRBV5-4 and TRBJ1-2, with 11 bases identical to TRBD1. After removal of 2 bases from V and 3 bases from J, the junction contained 3 bases not matched to a gene. In germline, CDR1 is SGHNT, CDR2 YYREEE (reference sequence). This CDR3 contains 15 residues. The DNA of the CDR3 is TGTGCCAGCAGCTTACGGACAGGGGGCGACTATGGCTACACCTTC. Its translation: CASSLRTGGDYGYTF.

This clone has more than one count but fewer than ten. The chain links TRBV20-1 to TRBJ2-7, with D hard to call. CDR1 and CDR2 (germline): DFQATT, SNEGSKA (reference sequence). The CDR3 is 11 residues long. The V gene lost 6 bases and the J gene lost 0 bases, with 6 bases spanning the gap. The DNA of the CDR3 is TGCAGTGCCCTATTCTCCTACGAGCAGTACTTC. Protein sequence: CSALFSYEQYF.

This clone appeared a few times. This chain links TRBV27 with TRBJ1-1; 7 bases align to TRBD1. The CDR3 runs to 16 residues. The V and J ends lost 4 bases and 0 bases, in that order; junction bases with no gene match: 8. In germline, CDR1 is MNHEY, CDR2 SMNVEV (reference sequence). CDR3 nucleotides: TGTGCCAGCAGTTCGGGACAGAGATTAATGAACACTGAAGCTTTCTTT. This sequence encodes CASSSGQRLMNTEAFF.

The table lists this clone with a few counts. The V gene is TRBV2, the J gene TRBJ2-5; 7 positions agree with TRBD2. The CDR3 covers 13 residues. Germline trimming cut 3 bases from V and 4 bases from J; bases unmatched to any gene: 2. Germline V CDR1 and CDR2: SNHLY, FYNNEI. CDR3 residues: CASSEGGSETQYF. The CDR3 DNA is TGTGCCAGCAGTGAGGGGGGGTCAGAGACCCAGTACTTC.

The genes are TRBV6-5 and TRBJ2-7, with TRBD1 matching 7 bases. The V gene end was trimmed by 5 bases and the J gene end by 3 bases; junction bases not matched to a gene: 7. CDR1 and CDR2 from the germline V gene are MNHEY and SVGAGI. This CDR3 is built from 14 residues. CDR3 bases: TGTGCCAGCAGTACTTGGGACAGACGCTACGAGCAGTACTTC. Amino acids: CASSTWDRRYEQYF.

In this sample, this clone turned up a few times. The CDR3 region has the DNA TGCGCCAGCAGCCGGACTAGCGGGGAAGCCGAGGCGCAGTATTTT. Residues: CASSRTSGEAEAQYF. The chain combines TRBV5-1 with TRBJ2-3; 12 bases fit TRBD2. The CDR3 length is 15 residues. Germline loops: CDR1 SGHRS, CDR2 YFSETQ. J gave up 10 bases and V 4 bases, and 10 bases lay outside the gene matches.